One sample yielded the 6 T cell receptor beta chains listed below, sequenced in a study of T cells in Graves' hyperthyroidism and ophthalmopathy. The CDR3 regions of TCR beta were amplified from RNA transcripts. In the first-round RT-PCR of the TCR CDR3, the HTBI primer set was used. MiXCR, applied by TCRdb to the multiplex PCR reads, yields one record per CDR3 protein. The data hold about 600,000 distinct CDR3 sequences, with about 15% observed a single time. The sample taken for sequencing was blood. These receptors came from a woman in her forties or fifties with Graves' ophthalmopathy.

This clonotype occurred many times. The V gene is TRBV11-2, the J gene TRBJ1-6, with D maybe TRBD1 (5 bases). CDR1 is SGHAT and CDR2 is FQNNGV in the germline V gene. The CDR3 runs 16 residues. Trimming cost V 5 bases and J 8 bases, with 19 bases left between them. The CDR3 loop is CASSALTGLGDSPLHF. The CDR3 DNA follows: TGTGCCAGCAGCGCATTAACGGGATTAGGGGATTCACCCCTCCACTTT.

There are many counts of this clonotype. This chain joins TRBV7-9 and TRBJ2-3, with 7 positions matching TRBD2. V was pared by 1 base and J by 0 bases, with 10 bases of the junction left unmatched. The CDR3 extends over 18 amino acids. Per germline, CDR1 SEHNR and CDR2 FQNEAQ (reference sequence). This chain's CDR3 is CASSLVGEGRLSTDTQYF. In DNA, the CDR3 is TGTGCCAGCAGCTTAGTGGGGGAGGGCCGGCTTAGCACAGATACGCAGTATTTT.

J is TRBJ1-4 and V is TRBV5-6; D may be TRBD1 (5 bases). Trimming removed 4 bases at V and 5 bases at J, with 21 bases between. Looked up from germline, CDR1 is SGHDT and CDR2 is YYEEEE. The CDR3 has 17 amino acids. CDR3: CASSEERGGGSNEKLFF. The CDR3 DNA reads TGTGCCAGCAGCGAAGAACGGGGCGGGGGATCGAATGAAAAACTGTTTTTT.

This clonotype showed up just a few times. J is TRBJ2-1 and V is TRBV7-3, with a tentative D call TRBD1 (5 bases). V was trimmed by 2 bases and J by 6 bases, leaving 14 bases between them. Germline V gene data show CDR1 as SGHTA and CDR2 as FQGTGA. The CDR3 loop spans 15 amino acids. The CDR3 sequence: CASSLVPGLGNEQFF. CDR3 coding DNA: TGTGCCAGCAGCTTAGTCCCAGGGTTGGGCAATGAGCAGTTCTTC.

This clonotype was seen ten or more times. The chain recombines TRBV27 with TRBJ2-5, with D possibly being TRBD1 (5 bases). The germline gives CDR1 MNHEY, CDR2 SMNVEV (reference sequence). The CDR3 spans 16 residues. Trimming removed 5 bases from V and 3 bases from J, with 19 bases in between. Here the CDR3 reads CASSNLSTWGEETQYF. The CDR3 nucleotides are TGTGCCAGCAGTAACCTTTCAACCTGGGGCGAAGAGACCCAGTACTTC.

DNA of the CDR3: TGTGCCAGCACCATTCTTGGACTAGCGGGATCGAATGAGCAGTTCTTC. This gives the protein CASTILGLAGSNEQFF. The chain links TRBV12-3 or TRBV12-4 to TRBJ2-1, with 12 nucleotides matching TRBD2. The trim removed 7 bases at V and 7 bases at J, leaving 11 bases unmatched. CDR3 length: 16 residues.